The rows below give T cell receptor beta chains drawn from one sample of a study of shared clonotypes between healthy human individuals. TCRdb's table, derived via immunoSEQ multiplex PCR, lists solely in-frame clones and lacks some. The sample shows over a million clones, about 75% of them seen only once. Input material: memory CD4+ T cells sorted from blood. Receptors were obtained from a man aged 18 to 29 in good health. Both conserved end residues are trimmed from each CDR3. D genes are given only for firm matches.

>.|TRBJ2-1|TRBV5-6
ASSPRALSGHEQF
>.|TRBJ2-3|TRBV7-2
ASSLPSDSSSDTQY
>TRBD1|TRBJ1-5|TRBV27
ASRPGTGTNQPQH
>.|TRBJ1-2|TRBV21-1
ASSSCGLWDYGYT
>TRBD1|TRBJ1-1|TRBV2
ARRGGRTEAF
>TRBD2|TRBJ2-2|TRBV7-6
ASSFPGLANTGELF
>TRBD2|TRBJ2-5|TRBV5-4
ASSLGAIGLANHKY
>TRBD2|TRBJ2-3|TRBV11-2
ASSWTAGGPRYTQY
>.|TRBJ2-5|TRBV9
ASSVEATRSETQY
>TRBD2|TRBJ2-7|TRBV23-1
ASSQYGLAGDEQY
>TRBD1|TRBJ1-4|TRBV7-9
ASSLGQRLEKLF
>.|TRBJ1-1|TRBV29-1
SVRPAMEAF
>TRBD1|TRBJ1-4|TRBV5-5
ASSFGQGREKLF
>TRBD1|TRBJ1-2|TRBV11-2
ASSLTRGNYGYT
>.|TRBJ2-3|TRBV20-1
SASHDTQY
>.|TRBJ2-3|TRBV6-4
ASSPRTLGVPDTQY
>TRBD2|TRBJ2-1|TRBV5-1
ASSLARGGYNEQF
>.|TRBJ1-1|TRBV7-9
ASSLQAPPEAF
>.|TRBJ2-7|TRBV27
ASSLTPLSSYEQY
>.|TRBJ2-1|TRBV4-1
ASSRLDEQF
>TRBD1|TRBJ2-3|TRBV9
ASKDRNTDTQY
>TRBD1|TRBJ2-7|TRBV15
ATSRKQGAGGEQY
>TRBD2|TRBJ2-3|TRBV10-3
AIGEERDPTRDTQY
>TRBD2|TRBJ2-5|TRBV27
ASSLGLAGVTETQY
>.|TRBJ2-5|TRBV7-3
ASSLYQETQY
>TRBD1|TRBJ1-1|TRBV5-1
ASSLWDRGNTEAF
>TRBD2|TRBJ2-3|TRBV28
ASSPLSGGRSTDTQY
>.|TRBJ2-5|TRBV11-3
ASSSSGRPETQY
>.|TRBJ2-3|TRBV5-4
ASSLGQLTDTQY
>.|TRBJ2-7|TRBV5-6
ASRQGGGSYEQY
>.|TRBJ1-3|TRBV5-8
ASSLQVNTIY
>.|TRBJ1-6|TRBV6-6
ASMTPAMNSPLH
>.|TRBJ2-2|TRBV6-1
ASRTFSGTGELF
>.|TRBJ2-1|TRBV18
ASSPIGNEQF
>TRBD1|TRBJ1-2|TRBV28
ASSLVGTGVPYT
>.|TRBJ2-3|TRBV11-2
ASRRDTVDTQY
>TRBD1|TRBJ1-3|TRBV25-1
ASSEWGQGRGNTIY
>TRBD2|TRBJ2-5|TRBV5-1
ASSDTSAGETQY
>TRBD1|TRBJ2-7|TRBV10-3
AISRSRDRGYEQY
>TRBD1|TRBJ2-7|TRBV28
ATVNRDSPYEQY
>.|TRBJ2-2|TRBV19
ASSIAGAGSGELF
>TRBD2|TRBJ2-3|TRBV10-1
ASNPGLATDTQY
>.|TRBJ1-1|TRBV2
ATTPRGGNTEAF
>.|TRBJ2-5|TRBV29-1
SVAGSETQY
>TRBD1|TRBJ1-3|TRBV9
ASSVGTGLGGFGNTIY
>.|TRBJ2-5|TRBV5-6
ASSGKETQY
>.|TRBJ1-1|TRBV28
ASAQGSTEAF
>TRBD1|TRBJ1-2|TRBV6-1
ASSEDRARSGYT
>.|TRBJ2-7|TRBV6-1
ASRPGSYEQY
>.|TRBJ2-7|TRBV5-4
ASSLGRNYEQY
>.|TRBJ1-4|TRBV19
ASSDTGNEKLF
>TRBD2|TRBJ2-7|TRBV7-9
ASSLDGLGHEQY